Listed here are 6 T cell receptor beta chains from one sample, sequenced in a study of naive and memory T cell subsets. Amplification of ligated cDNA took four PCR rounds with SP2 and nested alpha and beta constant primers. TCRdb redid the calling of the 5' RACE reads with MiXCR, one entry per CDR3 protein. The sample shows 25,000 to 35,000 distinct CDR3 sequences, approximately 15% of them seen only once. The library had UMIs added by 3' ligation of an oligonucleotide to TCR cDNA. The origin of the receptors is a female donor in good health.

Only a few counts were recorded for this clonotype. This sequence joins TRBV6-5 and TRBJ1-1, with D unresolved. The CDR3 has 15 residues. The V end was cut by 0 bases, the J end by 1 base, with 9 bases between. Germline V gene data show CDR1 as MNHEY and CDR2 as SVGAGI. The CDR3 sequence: CASSYSGSANTEAFF. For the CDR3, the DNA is TGTGCCAGCAGTTACTCCGGCAGCGCGAACACTGAAGCTTTCTTT.

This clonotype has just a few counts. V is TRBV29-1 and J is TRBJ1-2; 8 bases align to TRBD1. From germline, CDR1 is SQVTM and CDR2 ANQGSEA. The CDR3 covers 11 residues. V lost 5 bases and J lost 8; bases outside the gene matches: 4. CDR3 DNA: TGCAGCGTTAACAGGGGGAACGGCTACACCTTC. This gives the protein CSVNRGNGYTF. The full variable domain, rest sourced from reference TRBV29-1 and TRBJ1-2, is SAVISQKPSRDICQRGTSLTIQCQVDSQVTMMFWYRQQPGQSLTLIATANQGSEATYESGFVIDKFPISRPNLTFSTLTVSNMSPEDSSIYLCSVNRGNGYTFGSGTRLTVV.

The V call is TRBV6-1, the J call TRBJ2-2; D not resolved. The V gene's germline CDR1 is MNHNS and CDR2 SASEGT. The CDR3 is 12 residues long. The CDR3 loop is CAYGPNTGELFF. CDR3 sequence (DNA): TGTGCTTACGGCCCTAACACCGGGGAGCTGTTTTTT.

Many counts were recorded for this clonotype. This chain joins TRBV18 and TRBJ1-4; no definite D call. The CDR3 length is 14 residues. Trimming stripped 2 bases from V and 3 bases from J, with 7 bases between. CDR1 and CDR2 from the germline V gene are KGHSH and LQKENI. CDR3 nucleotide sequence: TGTGCCAGCTCACCAGGGGTTGCTAATGAAAAACTGTTTTTT. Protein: CASSPGVANEKLFF.

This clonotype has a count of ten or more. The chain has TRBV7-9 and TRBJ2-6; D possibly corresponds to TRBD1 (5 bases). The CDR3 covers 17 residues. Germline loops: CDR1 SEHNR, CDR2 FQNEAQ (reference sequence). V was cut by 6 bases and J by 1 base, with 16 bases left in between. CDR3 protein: CASSHPLRVSGANVLTF. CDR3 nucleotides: TGTGCCAGCAGTCACCCACTCAGGGTTTCTGGGGCCAACGTCCTGACTTTC. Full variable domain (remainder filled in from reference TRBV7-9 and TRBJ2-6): DTGVSQNPRHKITKRGQNVTFRCDPISEHNRLYWYRQTLGQGPEFLTYFQNEAQLEKSRLLSDRFSAERPKGSFSTLEIQRTEQGDSAMYLCASSHPLRVSGANVLTFGAGSRLTVL.

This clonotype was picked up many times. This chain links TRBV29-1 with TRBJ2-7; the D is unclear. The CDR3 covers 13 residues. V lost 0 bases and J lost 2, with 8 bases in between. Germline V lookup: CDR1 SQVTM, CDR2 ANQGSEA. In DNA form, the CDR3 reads TGCAGCGTTGAAGACCGATCCACCTACGAGCAGTACTTC. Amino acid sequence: CSVEDRSTYEQYF.